This TCR beta chain was retrieved from a study of Ad26.COV2.S vaccination and SARS-CoV-2 variants. Study information: Participants got Ad26.COV2.S intramuscularly, once or twice 56 days apart.

Noted treatment: some 20 received Ad26.COV2.S at low or high dose, single or two shots; a few received placebo; per-sample allocation not given. Sampling took place 63 days after the first vaccine or placebo injection. The study's findings and limits: It is possible that the TCR breadth and depth analyses underestimated the total T cell responses.

Data came from immunoSEQ multiplex PCR; TCRdb stores just in-frame clones and leaves some out. The profile shows approximately 350,000 clones, 83% of them singletons. V was shortened by 4 bases and J by 4 bases, with 8 bases between the two germline ends. Germline CDR1 reads SGHRS; CDR2 reads YFSETQ. CDR3 length: 13 amino acids. For this clone: Antigen unknown.

Sample: peripheral blood, taken in a trial of Ad26.COV2.S vaccine versus placebo. The V and J genes are TRBV5-1 and TRBJ2-2, with unresolved D. This clonotype was obtained from a person between 18 and 65 years old who received the Ad26.COV2.S COVID-19 vaccine or a placebo. CDR3: CASSPDLTGELFF. CDR3 nucleotide sequence: TGCGCCAGCAGCCCGGACCTCACCGGGGAGCTGTTTTTT.